A selection of T cell receptor beta chains follows, all from one sample in a study of PD-1 blockade in mismatch repair-deficient tumors. TCRdb's table, derived via immunoSEQ multiplex PCR, lists solely in-frame clones and lacks some. The data hold tens of thousands of clones, with around 85% observed a single time. This specimen was peripheral blood, taken 12 weeks after starting pembrolizumab. These receptors originate from an adult with mismatch repair-deficient cancer. Both conserved end residues are part of each CDR3. The order of the fields is clone size, J gene, V gene, D gene, CDR3 protein, CDR3 DNA. A D gene is named only where the DNA matches it firmly. The size entry is marked missing in some rows and otherwise reads once, few, many or a size class.

size: once; J: TRBJ1-1; V: TRBV10-3; D: NA; CDR3: CATSWDYERGAEAFF; DNA: TGTGCCACCTCGTGGGACTACGAACGCGGGGCTGAAGCTTTCTTT
size: NA; J: TRBJ2-1; V: TRBV19; D: NA; CDR3: CASRGRAGIQFF; DNA: TGTGCCAGTAGAGGGCGGGCGGGTATTCAGTTCTTC
size: NA; J: TRBJ2-3; V: TRBV19; D: TRBD2; CDR3: CASSIGPTSGSTDTQYF; DNA: TGTGCCAGTAGTATTGGCCCGACTAGCGGTAGCACAGATACGCAGTATTTT
size: NA; J: TRBJ1-5; V: TRBV27; D: NA; CDR3: CASSPWGGNQPQHF; DNA: TGTGCCAGCAGTCCGTGGGGTGGCAATCAGCCCCAGCATTTT
size: few; J: TRBJ1-4; V: TRBV7-9; D: TRBD1; CDR3: CASSTGTGDEKLFF; DNA: TGTGCCAGCAGCACCGGGACAGGGGACGAAAAACTGTTTTTT
size: NA; J: TRBJ2-1; V: TRBV9; D: NA; CDR3: CASSDLWGQQFF; DNA: TGTGCCAGCAGCGACCTCTGGGGACAGCAGTTCTTC
size: NA; J: TRBJ1-1; V: TRBV30; D: NA; CDR3: CAWSRPSRTNTEAFF; DNA: TGTGCCTGGAGCCGACCCTCAAGGACCAACACTGAAGCTTTCTTT
size: few; J: TRBJ1-2; V: TRBV18; D: TRBD1; CDR3: CASSPPWDSNYGYTF; DNA: TGTGCCAGCTCACCCCCCTGGGACAGTAACTATGGCTACACCTTC
size: NA; J: TRBJ2-7; V: TRBV5-5; D: NA; CDR3: CASSLAPSYEQCF; DNA: TGTGCCAGCAGCTTGGCTCCTTCCTACGAGCAGTGCTTC
size: NA; J: TRBJ2-7; V: TRBV29-1; D: NA; CDR3: CSVGRTSYEQYF; DNA: TGCAGCGTGGGCAGGACTTCCTACGAGCAGTACTTC
size: NA; J: TRBJ2-2; V: TRBV11-3; D: TRBD1; CDR3: CASSLYGQGSGELFF; DNA: TGTGCCAGCAGCTTATATGGACAGGGGTCCGGGGAGCTGTTTTTT
size: NA; J: TRBJ1-4; V: TRBV28; D: NA; CDR3: CASNRPNEKLFF; DNA: TGTGCCAGTAACAGACCTAATGAAAAACTGTTTTTT
size: NA; J: TRBJ2-2; V: TRBV19; D: NA; CDR3: CASSDYQDTGELFF; DNA: TGTGCCAGTAGTGACTACCAAGACACCGGGGAGCTGTTTTTT
size: once; J: TRBJ2-2; V: TRBV18; D: NA; CDR3: CASSPDGGTGELFF; DNA: TGTGCCAGCTCACCAGATGGAGGGACCGGGGAGCTGTTTTTT
size: NA; J: TRBJ1-2; V: TRBV6-1; D: NA; CDR3: CASRTDGQGGYTF; DNA: TGTGCCAGCAGGACAGACGGACAAGGTGGCTACACCTTC
size: NA; J: TRBJ2-1; V: TRBV4-1; D: NA; CDR3: CASSPGGAGNNEQFF; DNA: TGCGCCAGCAGCCCCGGTGGGGCGGGCAACAATGAGCAGTTCTTC
size: NA; J: TRBJ2-7; V: TRBV7-9; D: NA; CDR3: CASSLGGGSHEQYF; DNA: TGTGCCAGCAGCTTGGGCGGGGGCTCCCACGAGCAGTACTTC